Listed here are 4 T cell receptor beta chains from one sample, sequenced in a study of blood T cells in healthy people across ages. A second PCR of roughly 7 to 11 cycles used a sample-barcoded 5' primer and a J-beta primer mix. TCRdb called the 5' RACE reads again in MiXCR, with one record for every CDR3 protein. Of hundreds of thousands of distinct CDR3 sequences in the sample, roughly two fifths were seen once. The sequencing sample was made of blood. Every receptor here comes from a man older than 75 in good health.

This clonotype appeared many times. The CDR3 DNA follows: TGCAGCGTCACAAACCTAGACGATACGCAGTATTTT. As protein: CSVTNLDDTQYF. The rearrangement joins TRBV29-1 to TRBJ2-3, with D unclear. Trimming removed 6 bases from V and 6 bases from J, with 13 bases in between. The CDR3 has 12 amino acids. Per germline, CDR1 SQVTM and CDR2 ANQGSEA.

The table lists this clonotype with many counts. This rearrangement joins TRBV6-2 or TRBV6-3 to TRBJ2-1, with 12 bases matching TRBD2. The V gene end was trimmed by 6 bases and the J gene end by 0 bases; junction bases not matched to a gene: 15. CDR1 is MNHEY, CDR2 SVGEGT, per germline. This CDR3 comprises 20 residues. DNA of the CDR3: TGTGCCAGCAGCCGGTTCATCGTTGGGACTAGCGGGTTCTCCTACAATGAGCAGTTCTTC. Translation gives CASSRFIVGTSGFSYNEQFF.

This clonotype was counted between two and nine times. The J gene is TRBJ2-5, the V gene TRBV20-1; D unclear. The CDR3 totals 11 residues. CDR1 and CDR2 (germline): DFQATT, SNEGSKA (reference sequence). The V gene lost 6 bases and the J gene lost 4 bases, with 9 bases spanning the gap. As DNA, the CDR3 is TGCAGTGCGACCCAGAGAGAGACCCAGTACTTC. Translation: CSATQRETQYF.

This clonotype has at least ten counts. The J gene is TRBJ2-7, the V gene TRBV29-1; D is unresolved. From germline, CDR1 is SQVTM and CDR2 ANQGSEA. The CDR3 covers 12 residues. V shed 3 bases and J shed 2 bases, with 8 bases lying between them. The CDR3 spells CSVDYGTYEQYF. Here the CDR3 DNA reads TGCAGCGTTGACTACGGAACCTACGAGCAGTACTTC.